Each of the 8 T cell receptor beta chains below was sequenced from the same sample in a study of CD8 T cells in ankylosing spondylitis. Whole-study results and caveats: Made up of eight highly homologous variants, a TCR beta motif appeared characteristic of ankylosing spondylitis blood.

Their cognate antigens are unknown. TCRdb re-called the 5' RACE reads through MiXCR, storing one row per CDR3 protein. This table has fewer than 400,000 distinct CDR3 sequences, 20% to 25% appearing once. Sequenced: blood, either unsorted or a sorted T cell fraction (not recorded which). The receptors were gathered from a male donor with ankylosing spondylitis.

V is TRBV20-1 and J is TRBJ2-7; D not resolved. V lost 0 bases and J lost 3, with 9 bases in between. CDR1 and CDR2 (germline): DFQATT, SNEGSKA (reference sequence). The CDR3 loop spans 13 amino acids. This chain's CDR3 is CSARDPTGYEQYF. DNA of the CDR3: TGCAGTGCTAGAGATCCTACGGGCTACGAGCAGTACTTC.

This rearrangement joins TRBV20-1 to TRBJ2-1; 12 bases map to TRBD1. The CDR3 consists of 14 residues. V lost 3 bases to trimming and J lost 7 bases; unmatched junction nucleotides: 4. The germline gives CDR1 DFQATT, CDR2 SNEGSKA (reference sequence). Here the CDR3 reads CSASGDRGLNEQFF. Here the CDR3 DNA reads TGCAGTGCTAGTGGGGACAGGGGGCTGAATGAGCAGTTCTTC.

The chain is built from TRBV28 and TRBJ1-2, with unresolved D. Germline V gene data show CDR1 as MDHEN and CDR2 as SYDVKM. V was trimmed by 3 bases and J by 2 bases, leaving 13 bases between them. There are 15 residues in the CDR3. In DNA form, the CDR3 reads TGTGCCAGCAGTTTGCCCTATACGGCGAACTATGGCTACACCTTC. It translates to CASSLPYTANYGYTF.

This clonotype was seen a handful of times. The chain uses TRBV10-3 and TRBJ2-7, with 13 bases lining up with TRBD2. The junction had 6 bases not matched to a gene; V was cut back by 5 bases and J by 5 bases. The CDR3 is made up of 15 amino acids. Germline lookup yields CDR1 ENHRY and CDR2 SYGVKD. This CDR3 reads CAISWTSGSLDEQYF. CDR3 nucleotide sequence: TGTGCCATCAGTTGGACTAGCGGGAGTCTCGACGAGCAGTACTTC.

This clonotype was detected only a few times. This chain joins TRBV19 and TRBJ1-5; unclear D gene. From germline, CDR1 is LNHDA and CDR2 SQIVND (reference sequence). V gave up 4 bases and J gave up 3 bases, with 7 bases separating them. This CDR3 has 13 amino acids. In DNA, the CDR3 is TGTGCCAGTAGTAAGGAGATCAATCAGCCCCAGCATTTT. It specifies CASSKEINQPQHF.

This chain joins TRBV11-2 and TRBJ2-3, with TRBD2 matching over 14 bases. Germline V CDR1 and CDR2: SGHAT, FQNNGV. This CDR3 is built from 19 residues. The V gene end was trimmed by 5 bases and the J gene end by 4 bases; junction bases not matched to a gene: 14. The CDR3 loop reads CASSPTGTSGSGSADTQYF. Here the CDR3 DNA reads TGTGCCAGCAGCCCCACCGGGACTAGCGGGAGTGGGTCGGCAGATACGCAGTATTTT.

The gene calls are TRBV20-1 and TRBJ1-4; a weak D match, TRBD1 (5 bases). V gave up 6 bases and J gave up 4 bases, with 15 bases separating them. Germline CDR1 DFQATT, CDR2 SNEGSKA (reference sequence). The CDR3 has 14 amino acids. The CDR3 here is CSAARGGGNEKLFF. Here the CDR3 DNA reads TGCAGTGCGGCTCGGGGGGGGGGTAATGAAAAACTGTTTTTT.

This clonotype showed up just a few times. The chain combines TRBV28 with TRBJ1-2; unclear D gene. V lost 3 bases to trimming and J lost 1 base, with 9 bases between them. The CDR3 is 14 amino acids. Germline CDR1 reads MDHEN; CDR2 reads SYDVKM. Here the CDR3 reads CASSFLTINYGYTF. CDR3 sequence (DNA): TGTGCCAGCAGTTTTCTGACGATTAACTATGGCTACACCTTC.